This entry lists 9 T cell receptor beta chains sequenced from one sample in a study of cytomegalovirus exposure and HLA in healthy donors. The PCR employed 60 Vbeta primers together with 13 Jbeta primers. Clones were sequenced by immunoSEQ multiplex PCR, and TCRdb holds only the in-frame ones, with some missing. The data show about 150,000 clones, about three quarters seen once. The specimen was PBMCs. The receptors shown here come from a man aged 18 to 35 in good health and CMV-seronegative.

The rearrangement uses TRBV11-2 and TRBJ2-2; 7 bases are shared with TRBD1. The V and J ends lost 1 base and 4 bases, in that order; junction bases with no gene match: 3. The germline gives CDR1 SGHAT, CDR2 FQNNGV. This CDR3 comprises 15 residues. CDR3 in DNA: TGTGCCAGCAGCTTAGGACAGGGCACCACCGGGGAGCTGTTTTTT. The encoded protein is CASSLGQGTTGELFF. Full variable domain (outside the CDR3, taken from reference TRBV11-2 and TRBJ2-2): EAGVAQSPRYKIIEKRQSVAFWCNPISGHATLYWYQQILGQGPKLLIQFQNNGVVDDSQLPKDRFSAERLKGVDSTLKIQPAKLEDSAVYLCASSLGQGTTGELFFGEGSRLTVL.

The chain carries TRBV5-1 and TRBJ2-7; 13 positions agree with TRBD2. CDR1 is SGHRS and CDR2 is YFSETQ in the germline V gene. The CDR3 contains 18 residues. The junction had 8 bases not matched to a gene; V was cut back by 0 bases and J by 2 bases. CDR3 sequence (DNA): TGCGCCAGCAGCTTGGTAGGGGGGGGGACTAGCGGGGCCTACGAGCAGTACTTC. Its protein is CASSLVGGGTSGAYEQYF.

This sequence joins TRBV6-1 and TRBJ1-5; D not resolved. Germline lookup yields CDR1 MNHNS and CDR2 SASEGT. This CDR3 is 12 amino acids long. V lost 1 base and J lost 11, with 9 bases in between. CDR3 amino acids: CASSEDPRAQHF. In DNA, the CDR3 is TGTGCCAGCAGTGAAGACCCCCGGGCCCAGCATTTT.

The rearrangement joins TRBV29-1 to TRBJ2-7; 11 bases line up with TRBD1. The CDR3 consists of 15 residues. Trimming cost V 6 bases and J 3 bases; bases outside gene matches: 10. CDR1 is SQVTM, CDR2 ANQGSEA, per germline. CDR3 loop: CSVVAGTGGYYEQYF. Here the CDR3 DNA reads TGCAGCGTCGTGGCGGGGACAGGGGGGTACTACGAGCAGTACTTC.

This chain joins TRBV5-4 and TRBJ2-1; 8 bases line up with TRBD2. The germline gives CDR1 SGHNT, CDR2 YYREEE (reference sequence). The CDR3 is 15 amino acids. V lost 0 bases and J lost 15; bases outside the gene matches: 14. In DNA form, the CDR3 reads TGTGCCAGCAGCTTGGGAGGGGGGAGCGGGAGAGAGACGTTCTTC. This encodes CASSLGGGSGRETFF.

This clone was detected only once. The chain has TRBV10-2 and TRBJ2-7, with a weak D call TRBD1 (6 bases). V was clipped by 8 bases and J by 4 bases, with 21 bases between them. The CDR3 length is 15 residues. Germline V gene lookup returns CDR1 WSHSY and CDR2 SAAADI. The chain's CDR3 is CASGDTDLGAYEQYF. DNA for the CDR3: TGCGCCAGCGGAGACACGGACTTGGGGGCATACGAGCAGTACTTC.

The genes are TRBV29-1 and TRBJ1-2, with D maybe TRBD1 (5 bases). Trimming stripped 3 bases from V and 6 bases from J, with 26 bases between. The germline V gene has CDR1 SQVTM and CDR2 ANQGSEA. The CDR3 is 17 amino acids. CDR3 DNA sequence: TGCAGCGTTGACTCCCCGACAATGGGACGGGACTTGCATGGCTACACCTTC. Its translation is CSVDSPTMGRDLHGYTF.

The rearrangement uses TRBV28 and TRBJ1-4; 8 positions agree with TRBD1. The CDR3 spans 13 residues. Per the germline V gene, CDR1 is MDHEN and CDR2 is SYDVKM. The J segment lost 3 bases and the V segment lost 8 bases, leaving 2 bases of the junction unmatched. CDR3 sequence (DNA): TGTGCCAGCGACAGGGGATCTAATGAAAAACTGTTTTTT. This codes for CASDRGSNEKLFF.

This sequence joins TRBV7-2 and TRBJ2-2; TRBD2 matches at 10 bases. From germline, CDR1 is SGHTA and CDR2 FQGNSA. The CDR3 has 16 amino acids. V lost 4 bases, J lost 3 bases, and 5 bases stayed unmatched. The CDR3 region is CASSSVAGGYTGELFF. CDR3 DNA: TGTGCCAGCAGCTCCGTAGCGGGAGGCTACACCGGGGAGCTGTTTTTT.